What follows describes a single T cell receptor (beta chain). Antigen unknown. The V gene lost 7 bases and the J gene lost 2 bases, with 14 bases spanning the gap. The germline V gene encodes CDR1 LNHDA and CDR2 SQIVND (reference sequence). The CDR3 covers 15 residues. The entry originates in a study of T cells in localized non-small cell lung cancer. Study observations and caveats: Uninvolved adjacent lung showed higher T cell clonality than tumor.

The method was immunoSEQ multiplex PCR; TCRdb's version includes in-frame clones alone and lacks a portion of them. The repertoire holds some 1,400 clones, approximately 28% seen once, with about a tenth in the top ten. V usage is TRBV19 and J usage is TRBJ1-4; tentative D call: TRBD1 (5 bases). The source of this sequence is a male donor aged 60 or older with stage II squamous cell lung carcinoma. The material was lung tumor tissue, obtained before any cancer treatment. Here the CDR3 DNA reads TGTGCCAGTACTTCCTCAGGGACTACTAATGAAAAACTGTTTTTT. Protein product: CASTSSGTTNEKLFF.